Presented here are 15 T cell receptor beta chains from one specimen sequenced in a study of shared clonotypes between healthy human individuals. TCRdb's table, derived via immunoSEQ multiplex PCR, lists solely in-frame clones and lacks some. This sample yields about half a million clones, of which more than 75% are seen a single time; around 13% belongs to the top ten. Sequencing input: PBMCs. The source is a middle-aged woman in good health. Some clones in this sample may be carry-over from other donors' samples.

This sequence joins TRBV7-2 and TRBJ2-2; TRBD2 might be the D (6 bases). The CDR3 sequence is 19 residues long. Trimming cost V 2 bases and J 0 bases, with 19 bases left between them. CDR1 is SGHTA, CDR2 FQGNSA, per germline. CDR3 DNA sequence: TGTGCCAGCAGCTTAAACACACTAGCCGGGGATTCGAACACCGGGGAGCTGTTTTTT. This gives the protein CASSLNTLAGDSNTGELFF. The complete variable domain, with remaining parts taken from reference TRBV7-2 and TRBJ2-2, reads GAGVSQSPSNKVTEKGKDVELRCDPISGHTALYWYRQSLGQGLEFLIYFQGNSAPDKSGLPSDRFSAERTGGSVSTLTIQRTQQEDSAVYLCASSLNTLAGDSNTGELFFGEGSRLTVL.

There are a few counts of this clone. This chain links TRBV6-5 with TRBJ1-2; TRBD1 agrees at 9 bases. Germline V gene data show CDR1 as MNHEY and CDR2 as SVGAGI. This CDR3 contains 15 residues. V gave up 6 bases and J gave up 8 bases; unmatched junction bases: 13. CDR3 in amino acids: CASSSTPGQGSGYTF. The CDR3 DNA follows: TGTGCCAGCAGCTCGACACCGGGACAGGGAAGCGGCTACACCTTC.

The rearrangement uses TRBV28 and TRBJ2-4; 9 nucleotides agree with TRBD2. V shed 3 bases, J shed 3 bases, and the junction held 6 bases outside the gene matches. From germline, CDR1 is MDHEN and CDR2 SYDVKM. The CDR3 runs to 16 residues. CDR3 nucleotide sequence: TGTGCCAGCAGTTTCGGAGCGGGAGGCGGCAAAAACATTCAGTACTTC. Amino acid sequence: CASSFGAGGGKNIQYF.

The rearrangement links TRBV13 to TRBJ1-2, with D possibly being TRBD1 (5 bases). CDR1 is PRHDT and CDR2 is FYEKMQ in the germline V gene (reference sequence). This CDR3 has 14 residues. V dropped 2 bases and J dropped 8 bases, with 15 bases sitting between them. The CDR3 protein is CASSLQWGVLGYTF. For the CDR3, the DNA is TGTGCCAGCAGCTTACAGTGGGGGGTCCTGGGCTACACCTTC.

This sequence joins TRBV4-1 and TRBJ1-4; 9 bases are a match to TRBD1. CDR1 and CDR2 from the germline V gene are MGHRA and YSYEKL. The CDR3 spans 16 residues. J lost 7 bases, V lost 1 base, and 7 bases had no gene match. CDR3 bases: TGCGCCAGCAGCCAAGGTACAGGGGGCGTGGGTGAAAAACTGTTTTTT. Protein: CASSQGTGGVGEKLFF.

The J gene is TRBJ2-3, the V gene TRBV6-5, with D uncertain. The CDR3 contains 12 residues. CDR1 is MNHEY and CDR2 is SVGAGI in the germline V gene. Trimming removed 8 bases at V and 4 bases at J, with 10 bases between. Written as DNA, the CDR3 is TGTGCCAGCCGGCCCGCAGCAGATACGCAGTATTTT. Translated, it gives CASRPAADTQYF.

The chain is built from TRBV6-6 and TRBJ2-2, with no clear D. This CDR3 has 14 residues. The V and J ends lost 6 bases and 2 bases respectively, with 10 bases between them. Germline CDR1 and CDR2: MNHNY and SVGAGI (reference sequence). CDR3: CASSEYPNTGELFF. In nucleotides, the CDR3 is TGTGCCAGCAGCGAGTACCCTAACACCGGGGAGCTGTTTTTT.

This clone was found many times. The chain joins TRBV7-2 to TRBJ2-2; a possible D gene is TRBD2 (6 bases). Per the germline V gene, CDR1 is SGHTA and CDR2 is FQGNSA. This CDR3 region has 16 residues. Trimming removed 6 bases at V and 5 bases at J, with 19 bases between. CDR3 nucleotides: TGTGCCAGCAGAAGGGAGGCGCTTGCTCCAACCGGGGAGCTGTTTTTT. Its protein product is CASRREALAPTGELFF.

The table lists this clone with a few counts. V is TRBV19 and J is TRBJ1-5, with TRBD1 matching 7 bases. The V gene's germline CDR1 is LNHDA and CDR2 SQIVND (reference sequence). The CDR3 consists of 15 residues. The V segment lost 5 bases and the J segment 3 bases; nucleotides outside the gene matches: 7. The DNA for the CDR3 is TGTGCCAGTAGTGGGAGGACAGGACTCAATCAGCCCCAGCATTTT. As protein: CASSGRTGLNQPQHF.

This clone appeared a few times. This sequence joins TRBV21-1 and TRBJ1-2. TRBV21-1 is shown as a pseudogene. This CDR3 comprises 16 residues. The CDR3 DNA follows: TGTGCCAGCAGCCTTAGGGGGGGCGCCTGCGACTATGGCTACACCTTC. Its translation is CASSLRGGACDYGYTF.

For the CDR3, the DNA is TGTGCCAGCAGCTTAGAAACGGGACTAGCGGGAAATAAGTACTTC. This codes for CASSLETGLAGNKYF. The rearrangement links TRBV7-9 to TRBJ2-7; 13 nucleotides match TRBD2. The length of the CDR3 is 15 residues. With V trimmed by 1 base and J by 11 bases, 8 bases remained unmatched. In germline, CDR1 is SEHNR, CDR2 FQNEAQ (reference sequence).

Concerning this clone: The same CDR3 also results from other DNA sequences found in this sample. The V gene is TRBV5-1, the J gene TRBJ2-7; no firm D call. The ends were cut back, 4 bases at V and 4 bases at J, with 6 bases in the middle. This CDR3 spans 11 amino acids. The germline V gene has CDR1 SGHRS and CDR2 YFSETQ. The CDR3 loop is CASSPGYEQYF. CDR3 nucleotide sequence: TGCGCCAGCAGCCCCGGGTACGAGCAGTACTTC.

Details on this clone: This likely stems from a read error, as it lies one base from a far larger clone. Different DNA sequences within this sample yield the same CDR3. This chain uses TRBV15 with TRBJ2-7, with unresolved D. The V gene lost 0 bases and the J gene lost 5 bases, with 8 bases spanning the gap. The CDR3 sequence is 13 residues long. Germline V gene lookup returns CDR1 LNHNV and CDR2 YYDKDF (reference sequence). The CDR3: CATSRDNADEQYF. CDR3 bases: TGTGCCACCAGCAGAGACAACGCTGACGAGCAGTACTTC.

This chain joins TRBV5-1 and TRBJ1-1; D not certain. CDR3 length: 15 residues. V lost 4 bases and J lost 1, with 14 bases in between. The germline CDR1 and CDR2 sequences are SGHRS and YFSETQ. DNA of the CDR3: TGCGCCAGCAGCACGGAGACGGTGAAGAACACTGAAGCTTTCTTT. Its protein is CASSTETVKNTEAFF.

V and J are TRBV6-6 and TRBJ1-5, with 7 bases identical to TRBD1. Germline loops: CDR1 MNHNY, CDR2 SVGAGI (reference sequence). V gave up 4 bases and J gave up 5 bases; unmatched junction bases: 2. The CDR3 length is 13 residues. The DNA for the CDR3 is TGTGCCAGCAGTTGGCAGGGGGATCAGCCCCAGCATTTT. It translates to CASSWQGDQPQHF.